This T cell receptor (beta chain) was recorded in a study of CD8 T cells in Susac syndrome. General observations from the study: Only a relatively small number of individuals were included in the TCR sequencing and HLA analysis.

Trimming took off 2 bases at V and 13 bases at J, with 17 bases between the two ends. This CDR3 region has 13 residues. Random-hexamer reverse transcription was applied to about 0.45 to 1 ug RNA. Across 54 Vbeta and 13 Jbeta, TCR beta CDR3 was amplified with immunoSEQ multiplex PCR. One entry per CDR3 protein results from TCRdb running MiXCR on the immunoSEQ multiplex PCR reads. The sample lists more than 85,000 distinct CDR3 sequences; 90% to 95% were seen once. Worth noting for this clonotype: The antigen remains unidentified.

The V and J genes are TRBV12-3 or TRBV12-4 and TRBJ2-5; TRBD2 is a possible D gene (7 bases). The specimen was CD4+ T cells from PBMCs. This receptor was taken from a human donor with Susac syndrome. The CDR3 loop is CASSLKETGGRYF. The DNA of the CDR3 is TGTGCCAGCAGTTTAAAGGAGACGGGGGGCCGGTACTTC.